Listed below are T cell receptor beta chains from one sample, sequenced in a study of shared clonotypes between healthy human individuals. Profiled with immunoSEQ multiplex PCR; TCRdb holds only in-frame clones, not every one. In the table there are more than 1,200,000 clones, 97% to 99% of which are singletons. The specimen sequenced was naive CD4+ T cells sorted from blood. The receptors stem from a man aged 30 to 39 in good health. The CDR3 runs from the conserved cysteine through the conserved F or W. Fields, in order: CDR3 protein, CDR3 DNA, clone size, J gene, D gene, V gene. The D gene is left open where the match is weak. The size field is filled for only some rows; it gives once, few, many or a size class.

CASRSGLAGGHSYEQYF | TGCGCCAGCAGATCGGGACTAGCGGGAGGACATTCCTACGAGCAGTACTTC | . | TRBJ2-7 | TRBD2 | TRBV5-1
CASSSQGRSRGYTF | TGTGCCAGCAGTTCCCAGGGGCGGAGTCGAGGCTACACCTTC | . | TRBJ1-2 | . | TRBV28
CASSPRWVGSHEQYF | TGTGCCAGCAGTCCGAGATGGGTAGGGAGCCACGAGCAGTACTTC | . | TRBJ2-7 | . | TRBV27
CASSLAGGRTDTQYF | TGCGCCAGCAGCCTAGCGGGAGGGCGCACAGATACGCAGTATTTT | . | TRBJ2-3 | TRBD2 | TRBV5-1
CSVDLSGRARTGELFF | TGCAGCGTTGATCTGAGCGGGAGGGCCAGGACCGGGGAGCTGTTTTTT | . | TRBJ2-2 | TRBD2 | TRBV29-1
CASSLAGTSGSSEQYF | TGTGCCAGCAGCTTAGCCGGGACTAGCGGGAGTAGTGAGCAGTACTTC | . | TRBJ2-7 | TRBD2 | TRBV11-3
CAISTRDRAYEQYF | TGTGCCATCTCTACCCGGGACAGGGCCTACGAGCAGTACTTC | once | TRBJ2-7 | TRBD1 | TRBV10-3
CASSILSGANVLTF | TGTGCCAGTAGTATACTATCTGGGGCCAACGTCCTGACTTTC | once | TRBJ2-6 | . | TRBV19
CASSQDSDPIRAPWQYF | TGTGCCAGCAGCCAAGACTCCGACCCCATAAGGGCCCCTTGGCAGTACTTC | . | TRBJ2-7 | . | TRBV4-2
CASSSISGSGANVLTF | TGTGCCAGCAGCTCGATCTCGGGCTCTGGGGCCAACGTCCTGACTTTC | . | TRBJ2-6 | . | TRBV7-6
CSASQGHGAFF | TGCAGTGCTAGCCAGGGGCATGGCGCTTTCTTT | . | TRBJ1-1 | . | TRBV20-1
CASSQSLRNTQYF | TGTGCCAGCAGCCAGTCACTTCGTAATACGCAGTATTTT | . | TRBJ2-3 | . | TRBV7-2
CASSVGGSGRHNEQFF | TGTGCCAGCAGCGTAGGTGGTAGCGGGAGACACAATGAGCAGTTCTTC | . | TRBJ2-1 | TRBD2 | TRBV9
CASSSHTGELFF | TGTGCCAGCAGTTCGCACACCGGGGAGCTGTTTTTT | . | TRBJ2-2 | . | TRBV6-5
CATLGHQIIYGYTF | TGTGCCACCCTGGGACACCAAATTATCTATGGCTACACCTTC | . | TRBJ1-2 | . | TRBV6-1
CASKESVKNTEAFF | TGCGCCAGCAAAGAATCAGTAAAGAACACTGAAGCTTTCTTT | . | TRBJ1-1 | . | TRBV10-1
CASSQQAIGDNEKLFF | TGCGCCAGCAGCCAACAGGCTATCGGGGATAATGAAAAACTGTTTTTT | . | TRBJ1-4 | . | TRBV5-1
CASSWNGDRGYEQYF | TGCGCCAGCAGCTGGAACGGGGACAGGGGCTACGAGCAGTACTTC | . | TRBJ2-7 | TRBD1 | TRBV5-1
CASSPNLQGGSAFF | TGCGCCAGCAGCCCCAACTTACAGGGCGGGAGCGCTTTCTTT | . | TRBJ1-1 | . | TRBV5-1
CAWSVTGATNQPQHF | TGTGCCTGGAGTGTTACAGGGGCCACCAATCAGCCCCAGCATTTT | . | TRBJ1-5 | TRBD1 | TRBV30
CASSDLAATYEQYF | TGTGCCAGTAGTGATCTCGCAGCTACCTACGAGCAGTACTTC | . | TRBJ2-7 | . | TRBV19
CASTLDTYSYEQYF | TGTGCCAGCACTCTAGACACCTACTCCTACGAGCAGTACTTC | . | TRBJ2-7 | . | TRBV7-2
CASSLARGGPNQPQHF | TGTGCCAGCAGCTTAGCGCGGGGGGGCCCCAATCAGCCCCAGCATTTT | . | TRBJ1-5 | . | TRBV7-2
CASSSKSYWGYEQYF | TGTGCCAGCAGTAGCAAGAGTTACTGGGGCTACGAGCAGTACTTC | . | TRBJ2-7 | . | TRBV6-5
CASGRDEQYF | TGCGCCAGCGGGAGGGACGAGCAGTACTTC | . | TRBJ2-7 | TRBD2 | TRBV10-2
CASSPRTTGYRGNTEAFF | TGTGCCAGCTCACCACGAACGACTGGATACAGGGGAAACACTGAAGCTTTCTTT | once | TRBJ1-1 | TRBD1 | TRBV18
CASSPTGGVNQPQHF | TGTGCCAGCTCACCCACAGGGGGCGTGAATCAGCCCCAGCATTTT | . | TRBJ1-5 | TRBD1 | TRBV18
CAGASIMSNQPQHF | TGTGCCGGAGCCAGCATTATGAGCAATCAGCCCCAGCATTTT | . | TRBJ1-5 | . | TRBV11-3
CSARFNEQFF | TGCAGTGCTAGGTTCAATGAGCAGTTCTTC | . | TRBJ2-1 | . | TRBV20-1
CASSLAPPDTQYF | TGTGCCAGCAGCTTAGCCCCCCCAGATACGCAGTATTTT | . | TRBJ2-3 | . | TRBV11-2
CASSVGVGYEQYF | TGTGCCAGCAGCGTAGGAGTGGGGTACGAGCAGTACTTC | . | TRBJ2-7 | . | TRBV9
CASRTKTGVIADTQYF | TGTGCCAGCAGGACTAAGACAGGGGTTATTGCAGATACGCAGTATTTT | . | TRBJ2-3 | TRBD1 | TRBV5-6
CASSEYGRNEQFF | TGTGCCAGCAGTGAGTACGGAAGGAATGAGCAGTTCTTC | . | TRBJ2-1 | . | TRBV2
CASSPNVGRAGNTEAFF | TGTGCCAGCAGCCCCAATGTGGGGAGAGCCGGGAACACTGAAGCTTTCTTT | . | TRBJ1-1 | . | TRBV5-5
CASSLTPRTDTQYF | TGCGCCAGCAGCTTAACTCCTCGCACAGATACGCAGTATTTT | . | TRBJ2-3 | . | TRBV5-1
CASSNEGLTNTEAFF | TGTGCCAGCAGCAACGAGGGACTGACGAACACTGAAGCTTTCTTT | . | TRBJ1-1 | . | TRBV13
CASSPILLNTEAFF | TGTGCCAGCAGCCCCATCTTATTGAACACTGAAGCTTTCTTT | . | TRBJ1-1 | . | TRBV11-2
CASSPLGQGSSYNEQFF | TGTGCCAGCTCACCGCTCGGACAGGGGAGCTCCTACAATGAGCAGTTCTTC | . | TRBJ2-1 | TRBD1 | TRBV18
CASSPRQGRNTEAFF | TGTGCCAGCAGTCCGAGGCAGGGAAGGAACACTGAAGCTTTCTTT | . | TRBJ1-1 | . | TRBV28
CASSEARRMTGGTEAFF | TGTGCCAGCAGTGAAGCGCGTAGGATGACAGGGGGCACTGAAGCTTTCTTT | . | TRBJ1-1 | TRBD1 | TRBV6-1
CASSYGWAGVSETQYF | TGTGCCAGCAGTTACGGCTGGGCAGGGGTGTCTGAGACCCAGTACTTC | . | TRBJ2-5 | . | TRBV6-5
CASSPSGQNNEQFF | TGTGCCAGCTCACCCTCAGGACAGAACAATGAGCAGTTCTTC | . | TRBJ2-1 | . | TRBV18
CASSPIPRQGLAEWDTQYF | TGTGCCAGCAGCCCAATCCCACGCCAGGGACTAGCCGAGTGGGATACGCAGTATTTT | . | TRBJ2-3 | TRBD2 | TRBV7-3
CASRLGQGNYGYTF | TGTGCCAGCAGGCTGGGACAGGGAAACTATGGCTACACCTTC | once | TRBJ1-2 | TRBD1 | TRBV5-4
CASGLVLAGGANEQFF | TGTGCTAGTGGTTTGGTATTGGCGGGAGGAGCCAATGAGCAGTTCTTC | . | TRBJ2-1 | TRBD2 | TRBV12-5
CATSREGGARDTQYF | TGTGCCACCAGCAGAGAGGGGGGAGCACGAGATACGCAGTATTTT | . | TRBJ2-3 | . | TRBV15
CASSPFTGAYGYTF | TGCGCCAGCAGCCCTTTTACAGGGGCCTATGGCTACACCTTC | . | TRBJ1-2 | TRBD1 | TRBV4-1
CASSAGTSESTDTQYF | TGCGCCAGCAGCGCTGGGACTAGCGAGAGCACAGATACGCAGTATTTT | . | TRBJ2-3 | TRBD2 | TRBV5-1
CASSPMAAGTTDTQYF | TGCGCCAGCAGCCCGATGGCAGCGGGTACCACAGATACGCAGTATTTT | . | TRBJ2-3 | . | TRBV5-1
CASSLLKASSGGSNEQYF | TGTGCCAGCAGCCTATTGAAAGCTTCAAGTGGCGGGAGCAACGAGCAGTACTTC | . | TRBJ2-7 | TRBD2 | TRBV5-4
CATGGVEETQYF | TGTGCCACCGGTGGGGTTGAAGAGACCCAGTACTTC | . | TRBJ2-5 | . | TRBV15
CASSPLLGGNQPQHF | TGCGCCAGCAGCCCCCTCTTGGGGGGAAATCAGCCCCAGCATTTT | . | TRBJ1-5 | . | TRBV4-3
CASSPRAGAPNTGELFF | TGCGCCAGCAGCCCCCGGGCAGGGGCCCCTAACACCGGGGAGCTGTTTTTT | . | TRBJ2-2 | . | TRBV5-1
CASSPIGGGTGELFF | TGTGCCAGCAGCCCGATCGGGGGCGGCACCGGGGAGCTGTTTTTT | . | TRBJ2-2 | . | TRBV5-6